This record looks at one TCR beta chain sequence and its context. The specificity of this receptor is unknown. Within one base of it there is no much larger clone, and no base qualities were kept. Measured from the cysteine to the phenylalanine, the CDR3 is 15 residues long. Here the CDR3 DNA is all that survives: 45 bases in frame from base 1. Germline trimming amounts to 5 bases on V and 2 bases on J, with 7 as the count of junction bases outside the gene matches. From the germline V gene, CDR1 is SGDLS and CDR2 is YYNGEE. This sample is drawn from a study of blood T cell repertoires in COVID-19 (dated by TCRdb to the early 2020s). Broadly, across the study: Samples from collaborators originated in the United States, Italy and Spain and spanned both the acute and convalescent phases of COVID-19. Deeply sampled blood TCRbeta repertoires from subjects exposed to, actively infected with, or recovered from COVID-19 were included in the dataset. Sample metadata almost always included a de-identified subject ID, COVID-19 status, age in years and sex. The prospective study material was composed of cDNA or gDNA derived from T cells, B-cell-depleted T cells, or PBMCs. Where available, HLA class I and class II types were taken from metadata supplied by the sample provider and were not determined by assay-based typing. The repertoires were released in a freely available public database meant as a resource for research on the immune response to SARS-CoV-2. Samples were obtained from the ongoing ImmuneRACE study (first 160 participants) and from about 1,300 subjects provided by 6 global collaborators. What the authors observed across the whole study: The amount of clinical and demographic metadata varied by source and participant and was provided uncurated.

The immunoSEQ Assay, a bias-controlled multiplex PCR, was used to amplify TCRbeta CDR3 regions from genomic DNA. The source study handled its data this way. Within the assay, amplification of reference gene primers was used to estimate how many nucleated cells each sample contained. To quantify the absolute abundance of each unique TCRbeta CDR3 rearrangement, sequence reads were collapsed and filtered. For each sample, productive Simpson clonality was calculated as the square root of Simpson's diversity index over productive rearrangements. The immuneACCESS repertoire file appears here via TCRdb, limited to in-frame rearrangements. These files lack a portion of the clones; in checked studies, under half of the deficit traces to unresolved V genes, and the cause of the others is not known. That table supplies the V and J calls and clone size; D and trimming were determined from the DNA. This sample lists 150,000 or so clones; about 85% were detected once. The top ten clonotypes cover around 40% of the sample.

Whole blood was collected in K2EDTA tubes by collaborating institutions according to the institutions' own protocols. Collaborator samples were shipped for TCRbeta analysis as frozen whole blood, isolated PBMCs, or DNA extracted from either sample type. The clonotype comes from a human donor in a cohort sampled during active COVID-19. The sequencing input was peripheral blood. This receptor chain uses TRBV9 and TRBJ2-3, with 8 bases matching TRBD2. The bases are TGTGCCAGCAGTTTTAGCGGGGTTAACACAGATACGCAGTATTTT. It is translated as CASSFSGVNTDTQYF. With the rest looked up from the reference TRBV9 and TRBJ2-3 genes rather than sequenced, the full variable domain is DSGVTQTPKHLITATGQRVTLRCSPRSGDLSVYWYQQSLDQGLQFLIQYYNGEERAKGNILERFSAQQFPDLHSELNLSSLELGDSALYFCASSFSGVNTDTQYFGPGTRLTVL.